Listed below are T cell receptor beta chains from one sample, sequenced in a study of cytomegalovirus exposure and HLA in healthy donors. Using immunoSEQ multiplex PCR, the repertoire was profiled, and TCRdb retains in-frame clones only, with some absent. The repertoire includes some 130,000 clones, around three quarters of them detected once, and 2.5% to 3% sits in the top ten. Sample: PBMCs. The receptors were gathered from a man aged 25 to 40 in good health and CMV-seronegative. Both conserved end residues are part of each CDR3. Fields, in order: clone size, J gene, D gene, V gene, CDR3 DNA, CDR3 protein. A D gene is named only where the DNA matches it firmly. Size tells how often a clone was seen (once, few, many) or the class of an expanded clone, and some rows leave it out.

clone_size: -; j_call: TRBJ2-7; d_call: TRBD1; v_call: TRBV7-8; cdr3_nt: TGTGCCAGCAGCTTATTCGGGACAGGGACCTACGAGCAGTACTTC; cdr3_aa: CASSLFGTGTYEQYF
clone_size: -; j_call: TRBJ2-1; d_call: TRBD1; v_call: TRBV6-5; cdr3_nt: TGTGCCAGCACCGATAACAGGGGGCTGGATGAGCAGTTCTTC; cdr3_aa: CASTDNRGLDEQFF
clone_size: -; j_call: TRBJ2-1; d_call: TRBD2; v_call: TRBV6-1; cdr3_nt: TGTGCCAGCACGGGCCTAGCGGGAGTCTCCAATGAGCAGTTCTTC; cdr3_aa: CASTGLAGVSNEQFF
clone_size: once; j_call: TRBJ2-4; d_call: -; v_call: TRBV19; cdr3_nt: TGTGCCAGTAGTGGGGGGACCCGTGGGGTTTTCATTCAGTACTTC; cdr3_aa: CASSGGTRGVFIQYF
clone_size: -; j_call: TRBJ2-5; d_call: -; v_call: TRBV7-8; cdr3_nt: TGTGCCAGCAGCTTAGTCGCTAGTCTAGAGACCCAGTACTTC; cdr3_aa: CASSLVASLETQYF
clone_size: few; j_call: TRBJ1-1; d_call: TRBD1; v_call: TRBV19; cdr3_nt: TGTGCCACCTCGGACAGGGGAAACACTGAAGCTTTCTTT; cdr3_aa: CATSDRGNTEAFF
clone_size: -; j_call: TRBJ2-7; d_call: -; v_call: TRBV29-1; cdr3_nt: TGCAGCGTAGCCCGGGACGGGGGATCCTACGAGCAGTACTTC; cdr3_aa: CSVARDGGSYEQYF
clone_size: -; j_call: TRBJ2-1; d_call: -; v_call: TRBV19; cdr3_nt: TGTGCCAGTAGTATAGGGACATACTCCTACAATGAGCAGTTCTTC; cdr3_aa: CASSIGTYSYNEQFF
clone_size: -; j_call: TRBJ1-5; d_call: -; v_call: TRBV2; cdr3_nt: TGTGCCAGCAGTGAAAATCAGGGGCGCGAACAGCCCCAGCATTTT; cdr3_aa: CASSENQGREQPQHF
clone_size: once; j_call: TRBJ2-2; d_call: TRBD2; v_call: TRBV6-6; cdr3_nt: TGTGCCAGCAGTCCCCTCGGGACTACGTTTGCCGGGGAGCTGTTTTTT; cdr3_aa: CASSPLGTTFAGELFF
clone_size: -; j_call: TRBJ2-5; d_call: TRBD1; v_call: TRBV29-1; cdr3_nt: TGCAGCGGCGACGGGACAGGCCAAGAGACCCAGTACTTC; cdr3_aa: CSGDGTGQETQYF
clone_size: -; j_call: TRBJ2-3; d_call: -; v_call: TRBV11-3; cdr3_nt: TGTGCCAGCAGCTGGGGCTGGGAAGGCGCTTTCCCAAAGGATACGCAGTATTTT; cdr3_aa: CASSWGWEGAFPKDTQYF
clone_size: -; j_call: TRBJ2-5; d_call: -; v_call: TRBV9; cdr3_nt: TGTGCCAGCAGCCCTCCCGCGGAGGGTGGTGGGACCCAGTACTTC; cdr3_aa: CASSPPAEGGGTQYF
clone_size: -; j_call: TRBJ2-7; d_call: TRBD2; v_call: TRBV7-9; cdr3_nt: TGTGCCAGCAGCTCCCGGACTAGCGGGTATGGCTCCTACGAGCAGTACTTC; cdr3_aa: CASSSRTSGYGSYEQYF
clone_size: -; j_call: TRBJ1-4; d_call: TRBD1; v_call: TRBV28; cdr3_nt: TGTGCCAGCAGACTAGGGACAGCCCGTAATGAAAAACTGTTTTTT; cdr3_aa: CASRLGTARNEKLFF
clone_size: -; j_call: TRBJ2-2; d_call: -; v_call: TRBV5-1; cdr3_nt: TGCGCCAGCGGGCTTAGCGGGGAGCTGTTTTTT; cdr3_aa: CASGLSGELFF
clone_size: once; j_call: TRBJ2-1; d_call: -; v_call: TRBV19; cdr3_nt: TGTGCCAGTAGTATAACCGGGACACACTACAATGAGCAGTTCTTC; cdr3_aa: CASSITGTHYNEQFF
clone_size: -; j_call: TRBJ2-3; d_call: TRBD2; v_call: TRBV5-1; cdr3_nt: TGCGCCAGCAGCAGGAATGGGACTAGCCGAGTGTGGGGAAGGGCCACAGATACGCAGTATTTT; cdr3_aa: CASSRNGTSRVWGRATDTQYF
clone_size: -; j_call: TRBJ2-4; d_call: TRBD2; v_call: TRBV5-8; cdr3_nt: TGTGCCAGCAGCTTGGATTTCGGGACTAGCGGGAGGTACGCCAAAAACATTCAGTACTTC; cdr3_aa: CASSLDFGTSGRYAKNIQYF
clone_size: -; j_call: TRBJ1-5; d_call: -; v_call: TRBV25-1; cdr3_nt: TGTGCCAGCAGTGAATCAGGGATCAGACAGCCCCAGCATTTT; cdr3_aa: CASSESGIRQPQHF
clone_size: -; j_call: TRBJ1-5; d_call: -; v_call: TRBV19; cdr3_nt: TGTGCCAGTAGTATTTCGTGGTCGGGGCAGCCCCAGCATTTT; cdr3_aa: CASSISWSGQPQHF
clone_size: -; j_call: TRBJ2-2; d_call: -; v_call: TRBV9; cdr3_nt: TGTGCCAGCAGCGTAGATCGATCGGGACATAGATCGCCCGGGGAGCTGTTTTTT; cdr3_aa: CASSVDRSGHRSPGELFF
clone_size: -; j_call: TRBJ2-2; d_call: TRBD1; v_call: TRBV19; cdr3_nt: TGTGCCAGTAGGGGTGGAAAGACAGGGGGAACCGGGGAGCTGTTTTTT; cdr3_aa: CASRGGKTGGTGELFF
clone_size: -; j_call: TRBJ2-7; d_call: -; v_call: TRBV5-6; cdr3_nt: TGTGCCAGCAGCCCGGAGGGGCAGGGGGTCTACGAGCAGTACTTC; cdr3_aa: CASSPEGQGVYEQYF
clone_size: few; j_call: TRBJ2-7; d_call: -; v_call: TRBV5-4; cdr3_nt: TGTGCCAGCAGCCCCTACAGGGCTAGCGAGCAGTACTTC; cdr3_aa: CASSPYRASEQYF
clone_size: -; j_call: TRBJ1-2; d_call: TRBD1; v_call: TRBV23-1; cdr3_nt: TGCGCCAGCAGTCGGGGGACAGCTAACTATGGCTACACCTTC; cdr3_aa: CASSRGTANYGYTF
clone_size: -; j_call: TRBJ2-3; d_call: TRBD1; v_call: TRBV7-7; cdr3_nt: TGTGCCAGCAGCCTGACAGGGCCAGATACGCAGTATTTT; cdr3_aa: CASSLTGPDTQYF
clone_size: -; j_call: TRBJ2-1; d_call: TRBD2; v_call: TRBV30; cdr3_nt: TGTGCCCGGCAACCGGGACTAGCGGCATACAATGAGCAGTTCTTC; cdr3_aa: CARQPGLAAYNEQFF
clone_size: -; j_call: TRBJ1-1; d_call: TRBD1; v_call: TRBV6-5; cdr3_nt: TGTGCCAGCAAGGCCGGGACAGCGAACACTGAAGCTTTCTTT; cdr3_aa: CASKAGTANTEAFF
clone_size: -; j_call: TRBJ2-5; d_call: TRBD2; v_call: TRBV18; cdr3_nt: TGTGCCAGCTCACCACCTGGACTAGCGGGTGGAGAGACCCAGTACTTC; cdr3_aa: CASSPPGLAGGETQYF
clone_size: -; j_call: TRBJ1-2; d_call: TRBD1; v_call: TRBV27; cdr3_nt: TGTGCCAGCCTCCGGGACAGGGCCTATGGCTACACCTTC; cdr3_aa: CASLRDRAYGYTF
clone_size: -; j_call: TRBJ1-1; d_call: -; v_call: TRBV19; cdr3_nt: TGTGCCAGTAGCACCTACCAGGCAGCGAACACTGAAGCTTTCTTT; cdr3_aa: CASSTYQAANTEAFF
clone_size: once; j_call: TRBJ2-5; d_call: TRBD1; v_call: TRBV11-3; cdr3_nt: TGTGCCAGCAGCTTAGGTACAGGGGAACAAGAGACCCAGTACTTC; cdr3_aa: CASSLGTGEQETQYF
clone_size: -; j_call: TRBJ1-2; d_call: TRBD1; v_call: TRBV29-1; cdr3_nt: TGCAGCGTTGGCGCTGGACAGGGACCGGGCTTGGACGGCTATGGCTACACCTTC; cdr3_aa: CSVGAGQGPGLDGYGYTF
clone_size: -; j_call: TRBJ2-1; d_call: TRBD2; v_call: TRBV7-8; cdr3_nt: TGTGCCAGCAGCTTATTTATTAGCGGGAGCTCCTACAATGAGCAGTTCTTC; cdr3_aa: CASSLFISGSSYNEQFF
clone_size: -; j_call: TRBJ2-1; d_call: -; v_call: TRBV7-9; cdr3_nt: TGTGCCAGCAGCTTAGTTCAGTTCGAGCGGCCCTACAATGAGCAGTTCTTC; cdr3_aa: CASSLVQFERPYNEQFF
clone_size: -; j_call: TRBJ1-2; d_call: -; v_call: TRBV5-1; cdr3_nt: TGCGCCAGCAGCTTGTTTTTGGCAGGGGAGTTCTATGGCTACACCTTC; cdr3_aa: CASSLFLAGEFYGYTF
clone_size: -; j_call: TRBJ2-7; d_call: TRBD2; v_call: TRBV13; cdr3_nt: TGTGCCAGCAGCCCAGCGGGAGAGTTCTACGAGCAGTACTTC; cdr3_aa: CASSPAGEFYEQYF
clone_size: -; j_call: TRBJ2-7; d_call: TRBD1; v_call: TRBV5-1; cdr3_nt: TGCGCCAGCAGCTCCACCGGGACAGGGATCTACGAGCAGTACTTC; cdr3_aa: CASSSTGTGIYEQYF
clone_size: once; j_call: TRBJ2-5; d_call: TRBD2; v_call: TRBV7-9; cdr3_nt: TGTGCCAGCAGCTTAAACTCGGGCGGGAGGGCCAGGGAGACCCAGTACTTC; cdr3_aa: CASSLNSGGRARETQYF
clone_size: -; j_call: TRBJ2-1; d_call: -; v_call: TRBV29-1; cdr3_nt: TGCAGCGTTGATAGCATCCGCTCCTACAATGAGCAGTTCTTC; cdr3_aa: CSVDSIRSYNEQFF
clone_size: -; j_call: TRBJ1-3; d_call: -; v_call: TRBV28; cdr3_nt: TGTGCCAGCAGTTCCGCCCTCAGGGAAACGGGAAACACCATATATTTT; cdr3_aa: CASSSALRETGNTIYF
clone_size: -; j_call: TRBJ2-7; d_call: TRBD2; v_call: TRBV10-3; cdr3_nt: TGTGCCATCAGTCGGTTGTCTAGCGGGTACGAGCAGTACTTC; cdr3_aa: CAISRLSSGYEQYF
clone_size: -; j_call: TRBJ1-2; d_call: -; v_call: TRBV7-9; cdr3_nt: TGTGCCAGCAGCTTAGGGTCACAGGGAACCAACTATGGCTACACCTTC; cdr3_aa: CASSLGSQGTNYGYTF
clone_size: -; j_call: TRBJ2-7; d_call: -; v_call: TRBV27; cdr3_nt: TGTGCCAGCAGTCTGACAGGAAGTTATCTCTACGAGCAGTACTTC; cdr3_aa: CASSLTGSYLYEQYF
clone_size: -; j_call: TRBJ2-1; d_call: -; v_call: TRBV6-4; cdr3_nt: TGTGCCAGCAGTGTGGCCTCGCAGGGTGAGCAGTTCTTC; cdr3_aa: CASSVASQGEQFF
clone_size: -; j_call: TRBJ2-1; d_call: -; v_call: TRBV30; cdr3_nt: TGTGCCTGGAGTGTAGGAAGGGGAAAATACAATGAGCAGTTCTTC; cdr3_aa: CAWSVGRGKYNEQFF
clone_size: few; j_call: TRBJ1-3; d_call: TRBD1; v_call: TRBV6-1; cdr3_nt: TGTGCCAGCAGTGGTTCCGGGACAGGGCTTCCTGGAAACACCATATATTTT; cdr3_aa: CASSGSGTGLPGNTIYF
clone_size: -; j_call: TRBJ2-1; d_call: TRBD2; v_call: TRBV19; cdr3_nt: TGTGCCAGTAAGGCGCGGGAGGTCTCCTACAATGAGCAGTTCTTC; cdr3_aa: CASKAREVSYNEQFF
clone_size: -; j_call: TRBJ1-1; d_call: TRBD1; v_call: TRBV18; cdr3_nt: TGTGCCAGCTCCCGACAGGGGACGAACACTGAAGCTTTCTTT; cdr3_aa: CASSRQGTNTEAFF